Each of the 28 T cell receptor beta chains below was sequenced from the same sample in a study of cytomegalovirus exposure and HLA in healthy donors. The table came from immunoSEQ multiplex PCR; TCRdb's copy has only in-frame clones and leaves some out. The table lists about 160,000 clones, roughly 86% of them singletons, with under 4.5% in the top ten. The source material was PBMCs. Source of these receptors: a man between 18 and 35 years old in good health and CMV-seropositive.

The chain combines TRBV11-3 with TRBJ2-7; D possibly corresponds to TRBD2 (5 bases). Germline V CDR1 and CDR2: SGHNT, YENEEA. This CDR3 has 14 amino acids. V shed 6 bases and J shed 7 bases, with 19 bases lying between them. CDR3 sequence reads: CASSSRGSMGEQYF. CDR3 in DNA: TGTGCCAGCAGTTCACGAGGGTCAATGGGGGAGCAGTACTTC.

The J gene is TRBJ2-1, the V gene TRBV9; tentatively, D is TRBD1 (6 bases). CDR3 length: 17 amino acids. V gave up 4 bases and J gave up 0 bases, with 17 bases separating them. CDR1 and CDR2 (germline): SGDLS, YYNGEE. The CDR3 DNA reads as TGTGCCAGCAGCCCTTCAGGGGCGGCGAGCTCCTACAATGAGCAGTTCTTC. It is translated as CASSPSGAASSYNEQFF.

This chain links TRBV7-8 with TRBJ2-5, with D tentatively TRBD2 (5 bases). The CDR3 loop spans 16 amino acids. CDR1 is SGHVS, CDR2 FQNEAQ, per germline. Trimming took 5 bases from V and 1 from J, leaving 17 bases between them. This chain's CDR3 is CASSLVGLGGQETQYF. CDR3 bases: TGTGCCAGCAGCCTCGTCGGGCTAGGAGGCCAAGAGACCCAGTACTTC. Looking up the rest from reference TRBV7-8 and TRBJ2-5 gives the full variable domain: GAGVSQSPRYKVAKRGQDVALRCDPISGHVSLFWYQQALGQGPEFLTYFQNEAQLDKSGLPSDRFFAERPEGSVSTLKIQRTQQEDSAVYLCASSLVGLGGQETQYFGPGTRLLVL.

The V call is TRBV7-8, the J call TRBJ1-2; 8 nucleotides agree with TRBD1. V dropped 7 bases and J dropped 3; count of bases not matched to a gene: 4. The CDR3 sequence is 13 residues long. Germline loops: CDR1 SGHVS, CDR2 FQNEAQ. The CDR3 bases are TGTGCCAGCACACCGGACAGGGACTATGGCTACACCTTC. Translation gives CASTPDRDYGYTF.

This chain links TRBV5-1 with TRBJ2-7, with TRBD2 matching 8 bases. From germline, CDR1 is SGHRS and CDR2 YFSETQ. V gave up 5 bases and J gave up 4 bases; unmatched junction bases: 5. This CDR3 region has 13 residues. CDR3 in amino acids: CASSPGGRYEQYF. CDR3 DNA sequence: TGCGCCAGCAGTCCCGGCGGGAGGTACGAGCAGTACTTC.

This chain links TRBV4-2 with TRBJ2-1, with 7 positions matching TRBD2. Germline V gives CDR1 LGHNA, CDR2 YNFKEQ. CDR3 length: 15 residues. The ends lost 1 base at V and 3 bases at J; junction bases unmatched: 3. In DNA, the CDR3 is TGTGCCAGCAGCCAAGTAGGCGGGAGCTACAATGAGCAGTTCTTC. It codes for CASSQVGGSYNEQFF.

This rearrangement joins TRBV30 to TRBJ2-7; 9 bases align to TRBD1. The CDR3 has 15 amino acids. In germline, CDR1 is GTSNPN, CDR2 SVGIG (reference sequence). Trimming cost V 8 bases and J 0 bases; bases outside gene matches: 11. The CDR3, as DNA: TGTGCCGGAACTCCCGGGACAGGGAGCTCCTACGAGCAGTACTTC. It specifies CAGTPGTGSSYEQYF.

The CDR3 sequence: CASSILAGGLSKNIQYF. The CDR3 nucleotides read TGTGCCAGCAGCATCTTAGCGGGAGGTTTGTCCAAAAACATTCAGTACTTC. The chain has TRBV11-2 and TRBJ2-4; 10 nucleotides match TRBD2. V trimming: 5 bases; J trimming: 2 bases; junction bases outside the gene matches: 9. This CDR3 spans 17 amino acids. Germline CDR1 reads SGHAT; CDR2 reads FQNNGV.

The CDR3 protein is CASSSGTGGLANYGYTF. In nucleotides, the CDR3 is TGTGCCAGCAGCTCCGGTACAGGGGGTTTAGCTAACTATGGCTACACCTTC. The genes are TRBV13 and TRBJ1-2, with 8 bases aligning to TRBD1. There are 17 residues in the CDR3. In germline, CDR1 is PRHDT, CDR2 FYEKMQ (reference sequence). V was pared by 4 bases and J by 0 bases, with 10 bases of the junction left unmatched.

J is TRBJ2-1 and V is TRBV2, with 8 bases identical to TRBD2. After removal of 3 bases from V and 7 bases from J, the junction contained 8 bases not matched to a gene. CDR1 is SNHLY, CDR2 FYNNEI, per germline. The CDR3 length is 15 residues. The CDR3 is CASSDNSGVFNEQFF. CDR3 DNA sequence: TGTGCCAGCAGTGATAATAGCGGGGTTTTTAATGAGCAGTTCTTC.

This clone was counted between two and nine times. The chain couples TRBV5-1 to TRBJ2-7; TRBD1 matches 9 bases. The CDR3 is made up of 14 amino acids. Trimming at V came to 5 bases and at J to 4 bases, leaving 7 bases not matched to a gene. Germline CDR1 is SGHRS and CDR2 is YFSETQ. This CDR3 is CASRPGTGSYEQYF. The DNA for the CDR3 is TGCGCCAGCAGGCCCGGGACAGGGTCGTACGAGCAGTACTTC.

V usage is TRBV27 and J usage is TRBJ1-1; D is ambiguous. The CDR3 runs 15 residues. Per germline, CDR1 MNHEY and CDR2 SMNVEV (reference sequence). V lost 3 bases and J 1 base, leaving 12 bases between the germline ends. Here the CDR3 reads CASSFSAGGNTEAFF. The CDR3 coding sequence is TGTGCCAGCAGTTTTTCCGCGGGCGGGAACACTGAAGCTTTCTTT.

The chain couples TRBV30 to TRBJ1-1, with D possibly matching TRBD1 (5 bases). The V gene's germline CDR1 is GTSNPN and CDR2 SVGIG (reference sequence). Trimming shortened V by 8 bases and J by 0 bases, and 13 bases separated the two germline ends. The CDR3 totals 13 residues. The CDR3 sequence: CANRQQMNTEAFF. The DNA of the CDR3 is TGTGCCAACCGACAGCAAATGAACACTGAAGCTTTCTTT. Full variable domain (rest looked up from reference TRBV30 and TRBJ1-1): SQTIHQWPATLVQPVGSPLSLECTVEGTSNPNLYWYRQAAGRGLQLLFYSVGIGQISSEVPQNLSASRPQDRQFILSSKKLLLSDSGFYLCANRQQMNTEAFFGQGTRLTVV.

This clone was counted ten times or more. The chain employs TRBV5-1 and TRBJ2-1; TRBD2 matches 9 bases. With V trimmed by 0 bases and J by 2 bases, 3 bases remained unmatched. Germline CDR1 is SGHRS and CDR2 is YFSETQ. CDR3 length: 16 amino acids. CDR3 sequence (DNA): TGCGCCAGCAGCTTGGATAGCGGGGGACCCTACAATGAGCAGTTCTTC. This sequence encodes CASSLDSGGPYNEQFF.

In DNA, the CDR3 is TGTGCCCAACGGGAGGACTCCTACAATGAGCAGTTCTTC. Protein: CAQREDSYNEQFF. The chain is built from TRBV30 and TRBJ2-1, with 7 bases fitting TRBD2. The CDR3 has 13 amino acids. Germline CDR1 and CDR2: GTSNPN and SVGIG (reference sequence). J gave up 0 bases and V 8 bases, and 4 bases lay outside the gene matches. Variable domain in full (rest from reference TRBV30 and TRBJ2-1): SQTIHQWPATLVQPVGSPLSLECTVEGTSNPNLYWYRQAAGRGLQLLFYSVGIGQISSEVPQNLSASRPQDRQFILSSKKLLLSDSGFYLCAQREDSYNEQFFGPGTRLTVL.

This chain connects TRBV11-2 to TRBJ2-1; D perhaps matches TRBD2 (5 bases). The CDR3 runs 16 residues. V was cut by 2 bases and J by 2 bases, with 13 bases left in between. Germline V gives CDR1 SGHAT, CDR2 FQNNGV. The CDR3 DNA sequence: TGTGCCAGCAGCTTAATCCTTGACGGGGCCTACAATGAGCAGTTCTTC. This gives the protein CASSLILDGAYNEQFF.

This chain uses TRBV7-9 with TRBJ2-1, with D perhaps matching TRBD2 (6 bases). V lost 11 bases, J lost 5 bases, and 19 bases lay in between. The CDR3 is made up of 14 amino acids. The germline gives CDR1 SEHNR, CDR2 FQNEAQ (reference sequence). The CDR3 reads CACSLGRDHNEQFF. In nucleotides, the CDR3 is TGTGCCTGTTCGTTGGGGCGGGACCACAATGAGCAGTTCTTC. The entire variable domain, with the rest obtained from reference TRBV7-9 and TRBJ2-1, is as follows: DTGVSQNPRHKITKRGQNVTFRCDPISEHNRLYWYRQTLGQGPEFLTYFQNEAQLEKSRLLSDRFSAERPKGSFSTLEIQRTEQGDSAMYLCACSLGRDHNEQFFGPGTRLTVL.

The rearrangement uses TRBV4-1 and TRBJ2-2; TRBD1 might be the D (6 bases). The ends were cut back, 2 bases at V and 4 bases at J, with 14 bases in the middle. CDR1 and CDR2 (germline): MGHRA, YSYEKL. There are 16 residues in the CDR3. CDR3 in amino acids: CASSQTFGQRTGELFF. The DNA for the CDR3 is TGCGCCAGCAGCCAAACTTTCGGACAGCGCACCGGGGAGCTGTTTTTT.

The genes are TRBV30 and TRBJ2-7, with D possibly being TRBD2 (5 bases). This CDR3 region has 12 residues. V was cut by 8 bases and J by 3 bases, with 14 bases left in between. CDR1 is GTSNPN and CDR2 is SVGIG in the germline V gene (reference sequence). The CDR3 protein is CARGLANYEQYF. DNA of the CDR3: TGTGCCCGAGGGCTAGCAAACTACGAGCAGTACTTC.

The chain couples TRBV21-1 to TRBJ1-2; TRBD1, the table's D call, lacks a check against the DNA. TRBV21-1 is listed as a pseudogene. The CDR3 runs 13 residues. The CDR3 sequence is CASSKRQGDGYTF. Here the CDR3 DNA reads TGTGCCAGCAGCAAACGACAGGGGGATGGCTACACCTTC.

The chain is built from TRBV27 and TRBJ2-1; 7 bases fit TRBD1. CDR1 MNHEY and CDR2 SMNVEV come from the germline V gene (reference sequence). The CDR3 covers 14 residues. V lost 5 bases, J lost 6 bases, and 7 bases stayed unmatched. Here the CDR3 reads CASSPGQPGNEQFF. The CDR3 nucleotides are TGTGCCAGCAGTCCGGGACAGCCAGGCAATGAGCAGTTCTTC.

The rearrangement links TRBV5-1 to TRBJ2-1; D remains unclear. This CDR3 has 16 amino acids. V lost 2 bases, J lost 0 bases, and 12 bases lay in between. Germline V lookup: CDR1 SGHRS, CDR2 YFSETQ. CDR3 nucleotide sequence: TGCGCCAGCAGCTTAGGTACTATACCCTCCTACAATGAGCAGTTCTTC. Translating gives CASSLGTIPSYNEQFF. The whole variable domain, remainder taken from reference TRBV5-1 and TRBJ2-1, is KAGVTQTPRYLIKTRGQQVTLSCSPISGHRSVSWYQQTPGQGLQFLFEYFSETQRNKGNFPGRFSGRQFSNSRSEMNVSTLELGDSALYLCASSLGTIPSYNEQFFGPGTRLTVL.

This chain connects TRBV6-1 to TRBJ1-2; D ambiguous. V gave up 5 bases and J gave up 5 bases, with 18 bases separating them. Germline-derived CDR1 and CDR2 are MNHNS and SASEGT. The CDR3 is 15 residues long. CDR3: CASSREPRDGYGYTF. CDR3 coding DNA: TGTGCCAGCAGTAGGGAGCCCCGTGACGGGTATGGCTACACCTTC.

This chain links TRBV7-9 with TRBJ2-5; 7 nucleotides agree with TRBD2. The CDR3 runs to 13 residues. Germline V gene sequence: CDR1 SEHNR, CDR2 FQNEAQ (reference sequence). V trimming: 4 bases; J trimming: 5 bases; junction bases outside the gene matches: 4. DNA for the CDR3: TGTGCCAGCAGCTCGGGGGGAGCGGAGACCCAGTACTTC. Protein product: CASSSGGAETQYF.

The chain joins TRBV5-4 to TRBJ1-2, with 8 bases fitting TRBD1. J lost 4 bases, V lost 4 bases, and 6 bases had no gene match. The length of the CDR3 is 14 residues. Germline V gene lookup returns CDR1 SGHNT and CDR2 YYREEE (reference sequence). CDR3: CASSHGQGGYGYTF. The CDR3 DNA is TGTGCCAGCAGCCACGGACAGGGAGGCTATGGCTACACCTTC.

The rearrangement links TRBV25-1 to TRBJ1-2, with a possible D match to TRBD1 (6 bases). CDR1 is MGHDK, CDR2 SYGVNS, per germline. V was clipped by 1 base and J by 3 bases, with 15 bases between them. CDR3 length: 16 residues. The CDR3 DNA sequence: TGTGCCAGCAGTGAATCCAGAACAGGGAGCGACTATGGCTACACCTTC. Amino acids: CASSESRTGSDYGYTF.

The V and J genes are TRBV4-1 and TRBJ2-2, with D unresolved. The germline CDR1 and CDR2 sequences are MGHRA and YSYEKL. The CDR3 spans 14 residues. Trimming took off 5 bases at V and 7 bases at J, with 14 bases between the two ends. The CDR3 DNA reads as TGCGCCAGCAGCTTGATGACCCCGGGCGGGGAGCTGTTTTTT. Its protein product is CASSLMTPGGELFF.

This clone was recorded only once. The chain joins TRBV5-1 to TRBJ2-3; a weak D match, TRBD1 (5 bases). The CDR3 totals 14 residues. V was cut by 4 bases and J by 0 bases, with 9 bases left in between. CDR1 and CDR2 (germline): SGHRS, YFSETQ. CDR3 in amino acids: CASSRTTSTDTQYF. CDR3 sequence (DNA): TGCGCCAGCAGCAGGACAACTAGCACAGATACGCAGTATTTT. The full variable domain, its missing parts supplied by reference TRBV5-1 and TRBJ2-3, is KAGVTQTPRYLIKTRGQQVTLSCSPISGHRSVSWYQQTPGQGLQFLFEYFSETQRNKGNFPGRFSGRQFSNSRSEMNVSTLELGDSALYLCASSRTTSTDTQYFGPGTRLTVL.